These 13 T cell receptor beta chains originate from one sample sequenced in a study of CD8 T cells in Susac syndrome. The RNA input was roughly 0.45 to 1 ug, and it was reverse transcribed with random hexamers. TCRdb analysed the immunoSEQ multiplex PCR reads with MiXCR anew, one entry per CDR3 protein. This table has about 120,000 distinct CDR3 sequences, 90% to 95% appearing once. Sequencing was carried out using CD4+ T cells from PBMCs. The receptors originated from a human donor in good health.

The chain recombines TRBV5-6 with TRBJ1-2, with 7 nucleotides matching TRBD1. V was clipped by 4 bases and J by 4 bases; unmatched bases: 4. The CDR3 is made up of 13 amino acids. Germline values: CDR1 SGHDT, CDR2 YYEEEE. The CDR3 DNA reads as TGTGCCAGCAGCCCGGGACAGACCTATGGCTACACCTTC. This sequence encodes CASSPGQTYGYTF.

This chain connects TRBV7-2 to TRBJ2-7; a possible D gene is TRBD2 (5 bases). Between the trimmed V and J ends, which lost 0 bases and 12 bases, there was a span of 15 bases. CDR3 size: 13 residues. Germline V gene sequence: CDR1 SGHTA, CDR2 FQGNSA. The CDR3 nucleotides read TGTGCCAGCAGCTTAGCGCCCCTTGGAGAGGGGTACTTC. It codes for CASSLAPLGEGYF.

This clonotype was seen a single time. The chain joins TRBV24-1 to TRBJ1-1, with D uncertain. Per germline, CDR1 KGHDR and CDR2 SFDVKD. This CDR3 is 12 amino acids long. V gave up 4 bases and J gave up 6 bases, with 8 bases separating them. This CDR3 is CATSEYGAEAFF. In DNA form, the CDR3 reads TGTGCCACCAGTGAGTATGGTGCTGAAGCTTTCTTT.

The CDR3 DNA is TGTGCCAGCAGCGCTTGGGACAGCAACACAGATACGCAGTATTTT. It yields the protein CASSAWDSNTDTQYF. This chain links TRBV3-1 with TRBJ2-3; 7 bases agree with TRBD1. Germline V gene lookup returns CDR1 LGHDT and CDR2 YNNKEL (reference sequence). This CDR3 comprises 15 residues. Germline trimming cut 5 bases from V and 2 bases from J; bases unmatched to any gene: 7.

This sequence joins TRBV20-1 and TRBJ2-1; TRBD2 aligns across 13 bases. The CDR3 totals 13 residues. Unmatched junction bases numbered 4, after V lost 6 bases and J lost 8 bases. Germline values: CDR1 DFQATT, CDR2 SNEGSKA (reference sequence). CDR3 DNA sequence: TGCAGTGCGAGACTAGCGGGAGGCTATGAGCAGTTCTTC. As protein: CSARLAGGYEQFF.

This chain connects TRBV20-1 to TRBJ1-2; D ambiguous. The CDR3 totals 12 residues. Germline V gives CDR1 DFQATT, CDR2 SNEGSKA (reference sequence). V lost 3 bases and J lost 8, with 13 bases in between. CDR3: CSARAGVRGYTF. As DNA, the CDR3 is TGCAGTGCTAGGGCCGGTGTGCGCGGCTACACCTTC.

CDR3 in amino acids: CASSFIAGQGAAGELFF. The DNA for the CDR3 is TGTGCCAGCAGTTTCATTGCGGGACAGGGGGCCGCCGGGGAGCTGTTTTTT. This chain links TRBV12-3 or TRBV12-4 with TRBJ2-2; 12 bases map to TRBD1. The CDR3 length is 17 residues. The ends lost 3 bases at V and 6 bases at J; junction bases unmatched: 8.

The chain employs TRBV30 and TRBJ2-2; D is uncertain. The CDR3 runs 12 residues. The germline V gene encodes CDR1 GTSNPN and CDR2 SVGIG (reference sequence). The V end was cut by 3 bases, the J end by 5 bases, with 7 bases between. This CDR3 reads CAWSPGTGELFF. The CDR3 coding sequence is TGTGCCTGGAGCCCCGGGACCGGGGAGCTGTTTTTT.

The chain recombines TRBV6-2 or TRBV6-3 with TRBJ1-2; tentative D call: TRBD1 (5 bases). The CDR3 runs to 14 residues. CDR1 MNHEY and CDR2 SVGEGT come from the germline V gene. Trimming took 0 bases from V and 8 from J, leaving 13 bases between them. The CDR3: CASSYSQGADGYTF. The DNA for the CDR3 is TGTGCCAGCAGTTACTCTCAGGGAGCGGACGGCTACACCTTC.

J is TRBJ2-6 and V is TRBV11-1, with D unclear. The CDR3 sequence is 20 residues long. Per the germline V gene, CDR1 is SGHAT and CDR2 is FQDESV (reference sequence). V shed 5 bases and J shed 2 bases, with 25 bases lying between them. This CDR3 reads CASSPLRPLLSLPGANVLTF. For the CDR3, the DNA is TGTGCCAGCAGCCCCCTGAGGCCCTTATTATCCCTCCCTGGGGCCAACGTCCTGACTTTC. Filled out from reference TRBV11-1 and TRBJ2-6, the complete variable domain reads EAEVAQSPRYKITEKSQAVAFWCDPISGHATLYWYRQILGQGPELLVQFQDESVVDDSQLPKDRFSAERLKGVDSTLKIQPAELGDSAMYLCASSPLRPLLSLPGANVLTFGAGSRLTVL.

The chain is built from TRBV7-3 and TRBJ2-1; D may be TRBD1 (5 bases). The CDR3 length is 13 residues. Germline CDR1 is SGHTA and CDR2 is FQGTGA. With 3 bases removed from V and 5 bases from J, the gap between germline ends came to 8 bases. For the CDR3, the DNA is TGTGCCAGCAGCTTCACAGGAAACAATGAGCAGTTCTTC. Translating it yields CASSFTGNNEQFF.

The V call is TRBV11-2, the J call TRBJ2-3, with TRBD2 matching over 12 bases. The trim removed 5 bases at V and 2 bases at J, leaving 5 bases unmatched. This CDR3 contains 16 residues. CDR1 is SGHAT, CDR2 FQNNGV, per germline. This CDR3 reads CASSRGTSGFTDTQYF. As DNA, the CDR3 is TGTGCCAGCAGCCGTGGGACTAGCGGGTTCACAGATACGCAGTATTTT.

V usage is TRBV20-1 and J usage is TRBJ2-5, with a possible D match to TRBD2 (6 bases). The V end was cut by 8 bases, the J end by 4 bases, with 23 bases between. This CDR3 has 15 amino acids. Germline V gives CDR1 DFQATT, CDR2 SNEGSKA (reference sequence). The CDR3 spells CSTLAETTIRETQYF. CDR3 bases: TGCAGTACCTTAGCGGAAACCACGATAAGAGAGACCCAGTACTTC.